One and the same sample provided the 14 T cell receptor beta chains below, sequenced in a study of blood T cells in healthy people across ages. Next came a second PCR, run for about 7 to 12 cycles, which used a sample-barcoded 5' primer along with a J-beta primer mix. TCRdb redid the calling of the 5' RACE reads with MiXCR, one entry per CDR3 protein. The table lists 500,000 to 600,000 distinct CDR3 sequences, 25% to 30% of them singletons. Source material: blood. The receptors originated from a woman aged 70-85 years in good health.

This clonotype was observed a few times. The rearrangement uses TRBV4-1 and TRBJ2-1; 13 bases match TRBD2. V dropped 2 bases and J dropped 7; count of bases not matched to a gene: 5. CDR1 MGHRA and CDR2 YSYEKL come from the germline V gene. The CDR3 extends over 16 amino acids. This CDR3 reads CASSQTSGGARNEQFF. CDR3 nucleotide sequence: TGCGCCAGCAGCCAAACTAGCGGGGGGGCGAGAAATGAGCAGTTCTTC.

The table lists this clonotype with a few counts. At one of its ends the junction is not consistent with the germline gene, which may arise from a read error. This sequence joins TRBV20-1 and TRBJ2-2, with a tentative D call TRBD2 (7 bases). CDR3 length equals 16 residues. Per the germline V gene, CDR1 is DFQATT and CDR2 is SNEGSKA (reference sequence). CDR3 coding DNA: TGCAGTGCTATCCGGGGGGCCCCTTATAACACCGGGGAACTGTTTTTT. It encodes CSAIRGAPYNTGELFF.

The chain employs TRBV7-2 and TRBJ2-1; 9 nucleotides align to TRBD2. The CDR3 spans 18 residues. Germline CDR1 SGHTA, CDR2 FQGNSA. With V trimmed by 3 bases and J by 3 bases, 12 bases remained unmatched. CDR3 in DNA: TGTGCCAGCAGCTTGGGCGGGGGGGGCTTGCGGATCTACAATGAGCAGTTCTTC. It specifies CASSLGGGGLRIYNEQFF.

The V gene is TRBV4-1, the J gene TRBJ1-3; 10 nucleotides match TRBD1. V lost 4 bases and J lost 5; bases outside the gene matches: 11. This CDR3 is built from 17 residues. The germline gives CDR1 MGHRA, CDR2 YSYEKL. The DNA for the CDR3 is TGCGCCAGCAGCCGAACATCCGGGACAGGGGAAAGAAACACCATATATTTT. Translating it yields CASSRTSGTGERNTIYF.

The rearrangement joins TRBV29-1 to TRBJ1-1; D gene ambiguous. Germline CDR1 reads SQVTM; CDR2 reads ANQGSEA. V shed 6 bases and J shed 0 bases, with 8 bases lying between them. The CDR3 length is 12 residues. CDR3 in DNA: TGCAGCGTCCGGTTCATGAACACTGAAGCTTTCTTT. Translation: CSVRFMNTEAFF.

With respect to this clonotype: The germline gene is not matched at one end of the junction; a read error may be the cause. The chain recombines TRBV7-2 with TRBJ1-1; 10 bases are a match to TRBD1. This CDR3 contains 16 residues. Germline V lookup: CDR1 SGHTA, CDR2 FQGNSA. CDR3 protein: CASSSGQGVRNTGAFF. The CDR3 nucleotides read TGTGCCAGCAGCTCTGGACAGGGGGTAAGGAACACTGGAGCTTTCTTT.

In its sample, this clonotype was seen a few times. The rearrangement joins TRBV20-1 to TRBJ2-1, with 16 bases fitting TRBD2. This CDR3 region has 18 residues. Germline V CDR1 and CDR2: DFQATT, SNEGSKA (reference sequence). With 4 bases clipped from V and 9 bases from J, the junction kept 15 bases outside the gene matches. This chain's CDR3 is CSAIVLSGTSGGAFEQFF. The CDR3 bases are TGCAGTGCTATAGTCCTGTCCGGGACTAGCGGGGGGGCGTTTGAGCAGTTCTTC.

V and J are TRBV12-3 or TRBV12-4 and TRBJ2-3, with 11 bases aligning to TRBD2. This CDR3 has 18 amino acids. V trimming: 5 bases; J trimming: 0 bases; junction bases outside the gene matches: 10. The CDR3 protein is CASSIGLAGGSSTDTQYF. CDR3 DNA sequence: TGTGCCAGCAGTATCGGACTAGCGGGCGGCTCTAGCACAGATACGCAGTATTTT.

J is TRBJ2-1 and V is TRBV20-1; 13 positions match TRBD2. V lost 7 bases, J lost 4 bases, and 4 bases stayed unmatched. CDR1 is DFQATT and CDR2 is SNEGSKA in the germline V gene (reference sequence). The CDR3 runs 14 residues. The CDR3 here is CSGQLAGGYNEQFF. CDR3 nucleotides: TGCAGTGGCCAACTAGCGGGAGGGTACAATGAGCAGTTCTTC.

This clonotype was counted a few times. The rearrangement uses TRBV5-1 and TRBJ2-2, with D tentatively TRBD2 (6 bases). Trimming cost V 4 bases and J 6 bases, with 16 bases left between them. The germline gives CDR1 SGHRS, CDR2 YFSETQ. This CDR3 contains 15 residues. CDR3 sequence: CASSDPGLPPGELFF. The DNA for the CDR3 is TGCGCCAGCAGCGACCCGGGACTCCCGCCCGGGGAGCTGTTTTTT.

This clonotype was seen more than once but under ten times. V gene TRBV6-1 combines with J gene TRBJ1-5; D is perhaps TRBD1 (6 bases). Germline assignment: CDR1 MNHNS and CDR2 SASEGT. The CDR3 extends over 12 amino acids. V lost 5 bases and J lost 15, with 17 bases in between. The CDR3 sequence is CASSPTGLGRHF. The CDR3, as DNA: TGTGCCAGCAGTCCTACAGGGTTAGGCCGGCATTTT.

This clonotype was recorded many times. CDR3 nucleotides: TGTGCCAGCAGCTCCCCGAGGGCTAGCGGGAGGAATCAAGAGACCCAGTACTTC. Translating it yields CASSSPRASGRNQETQYF. The chain is built from TRBV7-9 and TRBJ2-5; 11 nucleotides agree with TRBD2. After removal of 4 bases from V and 2 bases from J, the junction contained 12 bases not matched to a gene. The CDR3 is 18 residues long. Germline V CDR1 and CDR2: SEHNR, FQNEAQ (reference sequence). Full variable domain (rest looked up from reference TRBV7-9 and TRBJ2-5): DTGVSQNPRHKITKRGQNVTFRCDPISEHNRLYWYRQTLGQGPEFLTYFQNEAQLEKSRLLSDRFSAERPKGSFSTLEIQRTEQGDSAMYLCASSSPRASGRNQETQYFGPGTRLLVL.

This clonotype showed up just a few times. This sequence joins TRBV14 and TRBJ2-5; D might be TRBD1 (5 bases). Germline values: CDR1 SGHDN, CDR2 FVKESK. There are 17 residues in the CDR3. V dropped 2 bases and J dropped 0 bases, with 16 bases sitting between them. The CDR3 coding sequence is TGTGCCAGCAGCCAAATCGATAGGGGATCAAACCAAGAGACCCAGTACTTC. Translating gives CASSQIDRGSNQETQYF.

This clonotype was seen at least ten times. The chain has TRBV5-1 and TRBJ2-7; D ambiguous. Germline-derived CDR1 and CDR2 are SGHRS and YFSETQ. The CDR3 covers 15 residues. Deletions cut 3 bases from V and 2 bases from J, with 15 bases between. DNA for the CDR3: TGCGCCAGCAGCTGGTCCCTAGGGCCTACCTACGAGCAGTACTTC. Protein sequence: CASSWSLGPTYEQYF. The whole variable domain, remainder taken from reference TRBV5-1 and TRBJ2-7, is KAGVTQTPRYLIKTRGQQVTLSCSPISGHRSVSWYQQTPGQGLQFLFEYFSETQRNKGNFPGRFSGRQFSNSRSEMNVSTLELGDSALYLCASSWSLGPTYEQYFGPGTRLTVT.